This entry lists 14 T cell receptor beta chains sequenced from one sample in a study of T cell responses to AZD1222 COVID-19 vaccine. The method was immunoSEQ multiplex PCR; TCRdb's version includes in-frame clones alone and lacks a portion of them. The table shows roughly 140,000 clones, with 85% to 95% occurring only once. The specimen was peripheral blood, collected 28 days after the second AZD1222 dose. These receptor sequences come from an adult who received the AZD1222 COVID-19 vaccine.

The rearrangement uses TRBV5-1 and TRBJ2-7; 8 bases fit TRBD1. J gave up 4 bases and V 4 bases, and 7 bases lay outside the gene matches. Germline-derived CDR1 and CDR2 are SGHRS and YFSETQ. CDR3 length: 14 amino acids. The CDR3 DNA reads as TGCGCCAGCAGCACCCGGACAGGGCAGTACGAGCAGTACTTC. Its translation: CASSTRTGQYEQYF. Variable domain in full (rest from reference TRBV5-1 and TRBJ2-7): KAGVTQTPRYLIKTRGQQVTLSCSPISGHRSVSWYQQTPGQGLQFLFEYFSETQRNKGNFPGRFSGRQFSNSRSEMNVSTLELGDSALYLCASSTRTGQYEQYFGPGTRLTVT.

This clone has more than one count but fewer than ten. V and J are TRBV27 and TRBJ2-1, with D perhaps matching TRBD2 (6 bases). The CDR3 covers 13 residues. Germline CDR1 reads MNHEY; CDR2 reads SMNVEV (reference sequence). Trimming stripped 5 bases from V and 4 bases from J, with 9 bases between. The CDR3 nucleotides are TGTGCCAGCAGTGAGCGGGCTTACAATGAGCAGTTCTTC. Protein: CASSERAYNEQFF.

This chain joins TRBV23-1 and TRBJ2-1; tentative D call: TRBD2 (5 bases). TRBV23-1 is identified as an open reading frame with a role that is uncertain. CDR3 length: 14 residues. V lost 6 bases and J 4 bases, leaving 13 bases between the germline ends. CDR3 DNA sequence: TGCGCCAGCAGCCGGGGTGCACCTTACAATGAGCAGTTCTTC. The encoded protein is CASSRGAPYNEQFF.

CDR3 DNA: TGTGCCAGCAGCTTAGGGTCAGGGAGTAATGAAAAACTGTTTTTT. It codes for CASSLGSGSNEKLFF. The rearrangement uses TRBV7-9 and TRBJ1-4; the D gene is possibly TRBD1 (5 bases). The CDR3 runs 15 residues. Trimming left V 1 base short and J 4 bases short, with 10 bases between. Per the germline V gene, CDR1 is SEHNR and CDR2 is FQNEAQ (reference sequence).

The rearrangement joins TRBV5-1 to TRBJ1-3; D not certain. The length of the CDR3 is 15 residues. Per the germline V gene, CDR1 is SGHRS and CDR2 is YFSETQ. Between the trimmed V and J ends, which lost 0 bases and 0 bases, there was a span of 7 bases. The CDR3 nucleotides are TGCGCCAGCAGCTTGGTTGCGGACTCTGGAAACACCATATATTTT. It codes for CASSLVADSGNTIYF.

The J gene is TRBJ2-5, the V gene TRBV15; 7 bases fit TRBD1. CDR1 is LNHNV, CDR2 YYDKDF, per germline (reference sequence). This CDR3 has 15 residues. V shed 0 bases and J 1 base; nucleotides not matched to a gene: 2. The CDR3 loop is CATSRDRGLQETQYF. Written as DNA, the CDR3 is TGTGCCACCAGCAGAGATAGGGGGCTCCAAGAGACCCAGTACTTC.

The gene calls are TRBV20-1 and TRBJ2-6; 8 nucleotides line up with TRBD1. This CDR3 is built from 16 residues. V was pared by 3 bases and J by 0 bases, with 4 bases of the junction left unmatched. The germline V gene has CDR1 DFQATT and CDR2 SNEGSKA (reference sequence). The CDR3 sequence: CSASLQGDSGANVLTF. The CDR3 region has the DNA TGCAGTGCTAGTCTACAGGGGGACTCTGGGGCCAACGTCCTGACTTTC.

This clone is a singleton in its sample. At one end, the junction sequence differs from germline, possibly due to a read error. The chain couples TRBV5-1 to TRBJ1-2, with 9 bases fitting TRBD1. Germline V CDR1 and CDR2: SGHRS, YFSETQ. The CDR3 loop spans 17 amino acids. The CDR3 spells CASSPGGYQGQGHGYTF. The CDR3 DNA sequence: TGTGCCAGCAGCCCGGGAGGGTATCAGGGACAGGGTCATGGCTACACCTTC.

This chain links TRBV11-2 with TRBJ1-3; TRBD1 matches 11 bases. Germline-derived CDR1 and CDR2 are SGHAT and FQNNGV. CDR3 length: 18 residues. With V trimmed by 1 base and J by 0 bases, 5 bases remained unmatched. CDR3 bases: TGTGCCAGCAGCTTAGGGACAGGGGGCCCGAACTCTGGAAACACCATATATTTT. Encoded protein: CASSLGTGGPNSGNTIYF.

The V call is TRBV28, the J call TRBJ2-7; possible D gene TRBD1, 5 bases. Trimming removed 1 base at V and 5 bases at J, with 15 bases between. CDR1 is MDHEN, CDR2 SYDVKM, per germline. The CDR3 contains 15 residues. CDR3 protein: CASSLSSQGRDEQYF. The DNA of the CDR3 is TGTGCCAGCAGTTTATCTTCCCAGGGTCGAGACGAGCAGTACTTC.

The V gene is TRBV15, the J gene TRBJ1-1; D might be TRBD1 (5 bases). The CDR3 length is 14 residues. Trimming took 1 base from V and 1 from J, leaving 7 bases between them. CDR1 and CDR2 (germline): LNHNV, YYDKDF (reference sequence). The CDR3 sequence is CATSRVRGNTEAFF. The CDR3 DNA follows: TGTGCCACCAGCAGAGTAAGGGGGAACACTGAAGCTTTCTTT.

V and J are TRBV6-6 and TRBJ2-3; 7 bases are a match to TRBD2. CDR3 length equals 15 residues. Germline V gene lookup returns CDR1 MNHNY and CDR2 SVGAGI (reference sequence). The junction had 2 bases not matched to a gene; V was cut back by 0 bases and J by 2 bases. Here the CDR3 reads CASSYSAGATDTQYF. CDR3 DNA sequence: TGTGCCAGCAGTTACTCCGCGGGAGCCACAGATACGCAGTATTTT.

The V call is TRBV12-3 or TRBV12-4, the J call TRBJ2-1; a possible D gene is TRBD1 (6 bases). Trimming pared 5 bases from V and 5 bases from J, leaving 10 bases between. The CDR3 spans 13 residues. CDR3 amino acids: CASSPWTDNEQFF. Here the CDR3 DNA reads TGTGCCAGCAGTCCCTGGACAGACAATGAGCAGTTCTTC.

This chain links TRBV9 with TRBJ1-3, with TRBD1 matching over 8 bases. The germline V gene encodes CDR1 SGDLS and CDR2 YYNGEE. The CDR3 has 16 amino acids. V was pared by 3 bases and J by 2 bases, with 7 bases of the junction left unmatched. CDR3 loop: CASSEKAGGPGNTIYF. The CDR3 coding sequence is TGTGCCAGCAGCGAGAAAGCAGGGGGCCCTGGAAACACCATATATTTT.